These 27 T cell receptor beta chains were all obtained from the same sample, sequenced in a study of Tregs in tolerant kidney transplant recipients. Assay: immunoSEQ multiplex PCR; the TCRdb copy retains only in-frame clones and omits some. The table includes about 100,000 clones, nearly 90% detected once. The sample was CD4+ T cells from blood, taken before the transplant. The receptor source for this set is a human donor who received a combined kidney and bone marrow transplant.

The V gene is TRBV7-2, the J gene TRBJ1-6; D is unresolved. Trimming shortened V by 6 bases and J by 2 bases, and 17 bases separated the two germline ends. CDR1 and CDR2 from the germline V gene are SGHTA and FQGNSA. The CDR3 is 17 amino acids. For the CDR3, the DNA is TGTGCCAGCAGTAACCTTCGGGGTCCCACCTATAATTCACCCCTCCACTTT. Amino acids: CASSNLRGPTYNSPLHF.

The rearrangement uses TRBV5-1 and TRBJ2-2; D uncertain. Germline lookup yields CDR1 SGHRS and CDR2 YFSETQ. Trimming removed 4 bases at V and 1 base at J, with 14 bases between. The CDR3 is 16 amino acids. The CDR3 DNA sequence: TGCGCCAGCAGCCCGCGGAGCCTCAGGAACACCGGGGAGCTGTTTTTT. Translating gives CASSPRSLRNTGELFF. The full variable domain, with the rest looked up from reference TRBV5-1 and TRBJ2-2, is KAGVTQTPRYLIKTRGQQVTLSCSPISGHRSVSWYQQTPGQGLQFLFEYFSETQRNKGNFPGRFSGRQFSNSRSEMNVSTLELGDSALYLCASSPRSLRNTGELFFGEGSRLTVL.

This chain connects TRBV5-1 to TRBJ1-2; TRBD1 is a possible D gene (6 bases). Germline CDR1 is SGHRS and CDR2 is YFSETQ. This CDR3 has 13 residues. The ends were cut back, 4 bases at V and 9 bases at J, with 16 bases in the middle. The CDR3 region is CASSAEQGRRYTF. The CDR3 DNA sequence: TGCGCCAGCAGCGCAGAACAGGGAAGGCGCTACACCTTC.

The rearrangement joins TRBV11-3 to TRBJ2-5; D unresolved. Germline V gene lookup returns CDR1 SGHNT and CDR2 YENEEA. The CDR3 loop spans 14 amino acids. V gave up 2 bases and J gave up 0 bases, with 7 bases separating them. The CDR3 protein is CASSLNNNQETQYF. CDR3 coding DNA: TGTGCCAGCAGCTTAAATAATAACCAAGAGACCCAGTACTTC.

The chain has TRBV30 and TRBJ2-1; 9 nucleotides agree with TRBD1. With 4 bases clipped from V and 0 bases from J, the junction kept 1 base outside the gene matches. There are 14 residues in the CDR3. CDR1 GTSNPN and CDR2 SVGIG come from the germline V gene (reference sequence). The CDR3 sequence: CAWNRGLSYNEQFF. CDR3 nucleotides: TGTGCCTGGAACAGGGGGCTCTCCTACAATGAGCAGTTCTTC.

The V and J genes are TRBV5-1 and TRBJ1-4, with TRBD1 as a possible D gene (5 bases). The CDR3 length is 15 residues. Germline CDR1 reads SGHRS; CDR2 reads YFSETQ. V shed 1 base and J shed 7 bases, with 14 bases lying between them. In DNA form, the CDR3 reads TGCGCCAGCAGCTTGTCCCCGGGGGTAGGTGAAAAACTGTTTTTT. Amino acid sequence: CASSLSPGVGEKLFF.

The chain uses TRBV28 and TRBJ1-3, with a tentative D call TRBD1 (5 bases). The germline V gene has CDR1 MDHEN and CDR2 SYDVKM. Trimming stripped 5 bases from V and 0 bases from J, with 8 bases between. The CDR3 runs to 14 residues. CDR3 loop: CASSKTDSGNTIYF. CDR3 sequence (DNA): TGTGCCAGCAGTAAGACAGACTCTGGAAACACCATATATTTT.

The chain employs TRBV11-2 and TRBJ1-1; D not resolved. V lost 1 base to trimming and J lost 3 bases, with 12 bases between them. Germline V CDR1 and CDR2: SGHAT, FQNNGV. The length of the CDR3 is 15 residues. CDR3 coding DNA: TGTGCCAGCAGCTTAGTATCGGGGTTGTACACTGAAGCTTTCTTT. Translated, it gives CASSLVSGLYTEAFF.

The chain links TRBV7-2 to TRBJ2-7; TRBD1 agrees at 7 bases. The ends lost 5 bases at V and 7 bases at J; junction bases unmatched: 20. The CDR3 is 17 residues long. CDR1 and CDR2 from the germline V gene are SGHTA and FQGNSA. CDR3 sequence: CASSPLGGRAGPHEQYF. As DNA, the CDR3 is TGTGCCAGCAGCCCCTTAGGGGGCCGGGCGGGCCCGCATGAGCAGTACTTC.

V usage is TRBV6-5 and J usage is TRBJ1-1; D perhaps matches TRBD1 (5 bases). V was clipped by 4 bases and J by 5 bases, with 17 bases between them. Germline V gives CDR1 MNHEY, CDR2 SVGAGI. The CDR3 totals 15 residues. In nucleotides, the CDR3 is TGTGCCAGCAGTTCGGGCGGGGACGACGGGACTGAAGCTTTCTTT. Encoded protein: CASSSGGDDGTEAFF.

This chain connects TRBV7-2 to TRBJ1-2; tentative D call: TRBD1 (6 bases). The CDR3 has 15 amino acids. The germline gives CDR1 SGHTA, CDR2 FQGNSA. Trimming pared 4 bases from V and 4 bases from J, leaving 16 bases between. In nucleotides, the CDR3 is TGTGCCAGCAGCTGGAACGGGGGGCAGGGCTATGGCTACACCTTC. Its translation: CASSWNGGQGYGYTF. The variable domain in full, with the rest retrieved from reference TRBV7-2 and TRBJ1-2, is GAGVSQSPSNKVTEKGKDVELRCDPISGHTALYWYRQSLGQGLEFLIYFQGNSAPDKSGLPSDRFSAERTGGSVSTLTIQRTQQEDSAVYLCASSWNGGQGYGYTFGSGTRLTVV.

The rearrangement links TRBV5-1 to TRBJ2-1; 14 bases are a match to TRBD2. The CDR3 has 16 amino acids. V gave up 4 bases and J gave up 8 bases; unmatched junction bases: 8. The germline CDR1 and CDR2 sequences are SGHRS and YFSETQ. CDR3 amino acids: CASSPEGLAGADEQFF. The CDR3, as DNA: TGCGCCAGCAGCCCGGAGGGACTAGCGGGGGCGGATGAGCAGTTCTTC.

The V gene is TRBV6-5, the J gene TRBJ1-5; 7 bases align to TRBD1. The trim removed 7 bases at V and 0 bases at J, leaving 6 bases unmatched. Germline assignment: CDR1 MNHEY and CDR2 SVGAGI. CDR3 length equals 15 residues. As DNA, the CDR3 is TGTGCCAGCATGGACAGGCCCTATAGCAATCAGCCCCAGCATTTT. Protein: CASMDRPYSNQPQHF.

The J gene is TRBJ1-1, the V gene TRBV5-6; 8 nucleotides line up with TRBD1. The CDR3 covers 15 residues. V lost 3 bases and J lost 0; bases outside the gene matches: 4. The germline V gene encodes CDR1 SGHDT and CDR2 YYEEEE. DNA for the CDR3: TGTGCCAGCAGCTCTTTGGACAGGGTGAACACTGAAGCTTTCTTT. It encodes CASSSLDRVNTEAFF.

The chain links TRBV6-1 to TRBJ1-6, with 7 nucleotides matching TRBD1. There are 15 residues in the CDR3. Unmatched junction bases numbered 13, after V lost 7 bases and J lost 10 bases. From germline, CDR1 is MNHNS and CDR2 SASEGT. This CDR3 is CASTTGRRGESPLHF. The CDR3 region has the DNA TGTGCCAGCACCACCGGCCGCAGGGGGGAATCACCCCTCCACTTT.

The genes are TRBV4-1 and TRBJ1-1; 9 bases match TRBD1. Germline assignment: CDR1 MGHRA and CDR2 YSYEKL. With V trimmed by 4 bases and J by 1 base, 4 bases remained unmatched. The CDR3 spans 15 residues. In DNA form, the CDR3 reads TGCGCCAGCAGCCCGGGACAGGGCCCGAACACTGAAGCTTTCTTT. Its translation: CASSPGQGPNTEAFF.

The chain uses TRBV12-5 and TRBJ2-4; D is unresolved. The V gene's germline CDR1 is LGHNT and CDR2 FRNRAP. The germline V and J ends were trimmed by 2 bases and 0 bases, with 11 bases remaining between them. The CDR3 consists of 16 residues. CDR3 amino acids: CASGLTPLLAKNIQYF. CDR3 bases: TGTGCTAGTGGTTTGACACCTCTTCTAGCCAAAAACATTCAGTACTTC.

On this clone itself: The same CDR3 arises from other DNA sequences in this sample as well. This chain uses TRBV28 with TRBJ2-2; D gene unclear. Looked up from germline, CDR1 is MDHEN and CDR2 is SYDVKM. V gave up 5 bases and J gave up 5 bases, with 6 bases separating them. The CDR3 runs to 12 residues. Here the CDR3 DNA reads TGTGCCAGCAGTCTTCTGACCGGGGAGCTGTTTTTT. Translating it yields CASSLLTGELFF. Using reference TRBV28 and TRBJ2-2 for the parts outside the CDR3, the full variable domain is DVKVTQSSRYLVKRTGEKVFLECVQDMDHENMFWYRQDPGLGLRLIYFSYDVKMKEKGDIPEGYSVSREKKERFSLILESASTNQTSMYLCASSLLTGELFFGEGSRLTVL.

On this clone: Other DNA sequences in this sample translate to the same CDR3. The V call is TRBV7-2, the J call TRBJ1-3; TRBD1 is a possible D gene (5 bases). The CDR3 runs 15 residues. Trimming left V 0 bases short and J 0 bases short, with 6 bases between. CDR1 and CDR2 (germline): SGHTA, FQGNSA. This CDR3 is CASSLAGGSGNTIYF. DNA for the CDR3: TGTGCCAGCAGCTTAGCCGGGGGCTCTGGAAACACCATATATTTT.

V is TRBV5-1 and J is TRBJ1-1; 7 bases line up with TRBD1. The J segment lost 0 bases and the V segment lost 4 bases, leaving 6 bases of the junction unmatched. Germline lookup yields CDR1 SGHRS and CDR2 YFSETQ. The CDR3 is 15 amino acids. The CDR3 nucleotides are TGCGCCAGCAGCCGGGTGAGGGGGCTGAACACTGAAGCTTTCTTT. Translation: CASSRVRGLNTEAFF.

The CDR3 is CASSQTLRGRIYGYTF. CDR3 nucleotide sequence: TGCGCCAGCAGCCAAACCTTGCGGGGGCGTATCTATGGCTACACCTTC. The chain combines TRBV4-1 with TRBJ1-2; tentative D call: TRBD1 (6 bases). Germline loops: CDR1 MGHRA, CDR2 YSYEKL. V lost 2 bases and J lost 4, with 17 bases in between. CDR3 length: 16 amino acids.

The chain is built from TRBV19 and TRBJ1-1, with D unclear. Trimming cost V 3 bases and J 2 bases, with 7 bases left between them. CDR3 length: 13 residues. In germline, CDR1 is LNHDA, CDR2 SQIVND (reference sequence). In DNA, the CDR3 is TGTGCCAGTAGTATTACAGCTAACACTGAAGCTTTCTTT. Amino acids: CASSITANTEAFF.

V gene TRBV5-4 combines with J gene TRBJ2-7; 7 bases line up with TRBD1. The length of the CDR3 is 15 residues. Trimming cost V 2 bases and J 5 bases; bases outside gene matches: 10. Germline lookup yields CDR1 SGHNT and CDR2 YYREEE (reference sequence). CDR3 in DNA: TGTGCCAGCAGCTTAAGACAGGGTATCGTCGACGAGCAGTACTTC. This gives the protein CASSLRQGIVDEQYF. Using reference TRBV5-4 and TRBJ2-7 for the parts outside the CDR3, the full variable domain is ETGVTQSPTHLIKTRGQQVTLRCSSQSGHNTVSWYQQALGQGPQFIFQYYREEENGRGNFPPRFSGLQFPNYSSELNVNALELDDSALYLCASSLRQGIVDEQYFGPGTRLTVT.

The chain has TRBV18 and TRBJ2-5, with D perhaps TRBD1 (5 bases). This CDR3 has 15 amino acids. Germline CDR1 is KGHSH and CDR2 is LQKENI. V lost 2 bases and J 3 bases, leaving 13 bases between the germline ends. CDR3 DNA: TGTGCCAGCTCACCAGGGGCGCCGGACGAAGAGACCCAGTACTTC. Translation: CASSPGAPDEETQYF.

This sequence joins TRBV6-5 and TRBJ1-4; D gene ambiguous. The CDR3 loop spans 13 amino acids. V lost 7 bases, J lost 5 bases, and 11 bases lay in between. Looked up from germline, CDR1 is MNHEY and CDR2 is SVGAGI. The CDR3 DNA reads TGTGCCAGCACCCGGAGCCCGAATGAAAAACTGTTTTTT. Translation gives CASTRSPNEKLFF.

The genes are TRBV7-2 and TRBJ1-1; possibly TRBD1 for D (5 bases). CDR1 and CDR2 (germline): SGHTA, FQGNSA. This CDR3 is built from 13 residues. V lost 5 bases, J lost 4 bases, and 11 bases lay in between. CDR3 in DNA: TGTGCCAGCAGCCTGGAGGGGCTCACTGAAGCTTTCTTT. This encodes CASSLEGLTEAFF.

The V gene is TRBV1, the J gene TRBJ2-1; the tabulated D call, TRBD2, remains unverified against the DNA. TRBV1 is labeled a pseudogene. The CDR3 has 16 residues. The CDR3 coding sequence is TGCACCAGCAGCCAAGTCGGCGGGAGGGTTGACAATGAGCAGTTCTTC. It codes for CTSSQVGGRVDNEQFF.